The clone carrying this T cell receptor (beta chain) turned up a few times. This CDR3 has 14 residues. Germline V gene data show CDR1 as SQVTM and CDR2 as ANQGSEA. Trimming left V 7 bases short and J 5 bases short, with 18 bases between. The record originates from a study of blood T cells in healthy people across ages. The second PCR ran about 6 to 12 cycles with a sample-barcoded 5' primer and J-beta primers. In TCRdb, the 5' RACE reads were re-called with MiXCR into one record per CDR3 protein. The sample lists around 990,000 distinct CDR3 sequences, about 23% occurring once. The sample was also reused in another study, on T cells of mothers and their children. That work adds: The second PCR's M1S primer added sample barcodes and 2-4 random nucleotides.

The receptor was isolated from a girl aged 2 to 9 in good health. Sequencing used blood. This sequence joins TRBV29-1 and TRBJ2-1; the D is unclear. The CDR3 DNA follows: TGCAGCGGGAAAGACTCGTCCTTAAACAATGAGCAGTTCTTC. Its translation is CSGKDSSLNNEQFF.